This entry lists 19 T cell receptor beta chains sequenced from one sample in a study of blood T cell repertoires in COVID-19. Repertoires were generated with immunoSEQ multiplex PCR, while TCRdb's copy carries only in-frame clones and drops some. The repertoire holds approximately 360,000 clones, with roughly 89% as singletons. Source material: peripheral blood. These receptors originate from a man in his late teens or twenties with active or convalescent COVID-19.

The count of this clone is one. In nucleotides, the CDR3 is TGTGCCAGCAGCGTAGACGAGGGCGGCAATCAGCCCCAGCATTTT. It specifies CASSVDEGGNQPQHF. The chain joins TRBV9 to TRBJ1-5; D uncertain. CDR1 and CDR2 (germline): SGDLS, YYNGEE. This CDR3 is built from 15 residues. The ends were cut back, 0 bases at V and 2 bases at J, with 9 bases in the middle.

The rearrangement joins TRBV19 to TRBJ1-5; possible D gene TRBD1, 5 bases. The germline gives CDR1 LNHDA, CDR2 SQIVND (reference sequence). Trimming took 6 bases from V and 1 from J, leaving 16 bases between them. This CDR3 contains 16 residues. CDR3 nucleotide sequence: TGTGCCAGTAGATATCAGGGAGGTGGAAGCAATCAGCCCCAGCATTTT. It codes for CASRYQGGGSNQPQHF. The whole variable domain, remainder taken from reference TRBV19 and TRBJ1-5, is DGGITQSPKYLFRKEGQNVTLSCEQNLNHDAMYWYRQDPGQGLRLIYYSQIVNDFQKGDIAEGYSVSREKKESFPLTVTSAQKNPTAFYLCASRYQGGGSNQPQHFGDGTRLSIL.

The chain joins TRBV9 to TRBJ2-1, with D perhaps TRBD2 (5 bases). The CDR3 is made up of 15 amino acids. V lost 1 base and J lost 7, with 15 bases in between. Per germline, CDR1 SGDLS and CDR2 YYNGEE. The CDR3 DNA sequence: TGTGCCAGCAGCGTATTACGGGATAGCTCTAATGAGCAGTTCTTC. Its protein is CASSVLRDSSNEQFF. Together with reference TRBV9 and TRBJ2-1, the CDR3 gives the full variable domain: DSGVTQTPKHLITATGQRVTLRCSPRSGDLSVYWYQQSLDQGLQFLIQYYNGEERAKGNILERFSAQQFPDLHSELNLSSLELGDSALYFCASSVLRDSSNEQFFGPGTRLTVL.

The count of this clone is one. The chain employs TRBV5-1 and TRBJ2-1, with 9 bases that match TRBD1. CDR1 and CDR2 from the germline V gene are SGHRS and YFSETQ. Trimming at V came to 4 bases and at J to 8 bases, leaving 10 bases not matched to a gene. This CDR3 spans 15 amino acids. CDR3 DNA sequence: TGCGCCAGCAGCGCCGGGACAGGGCGTCTCGATGAGCAGTTCTTC. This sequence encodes CASSAGTGRLDEQFF.

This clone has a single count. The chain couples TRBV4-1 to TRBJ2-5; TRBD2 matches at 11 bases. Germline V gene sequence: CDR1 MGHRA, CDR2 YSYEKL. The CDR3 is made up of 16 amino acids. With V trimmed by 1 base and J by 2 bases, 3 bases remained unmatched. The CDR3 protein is CASSQVIAGGQETQYF. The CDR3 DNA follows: TGCGCCAGCAGCCAAGTGATAGCGGGGGGGCAAGAGACCCAGTACTTC.

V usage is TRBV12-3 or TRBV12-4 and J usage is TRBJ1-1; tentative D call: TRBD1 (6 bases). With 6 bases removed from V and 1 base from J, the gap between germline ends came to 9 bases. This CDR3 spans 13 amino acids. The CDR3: CASSKTGNTEAFF. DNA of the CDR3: TGTGCCAGCAGCAAGACAGGGAACACTGAAGCTTTCTTT.

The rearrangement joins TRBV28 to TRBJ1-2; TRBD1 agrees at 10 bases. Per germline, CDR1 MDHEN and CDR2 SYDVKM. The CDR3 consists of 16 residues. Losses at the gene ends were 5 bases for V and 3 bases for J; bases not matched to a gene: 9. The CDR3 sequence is CASSPPRTGGYYGYTF. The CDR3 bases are TGTGCCAGCAGTCCGCCACGGACAGGGGGGTACTATGGCTACACCTTC.

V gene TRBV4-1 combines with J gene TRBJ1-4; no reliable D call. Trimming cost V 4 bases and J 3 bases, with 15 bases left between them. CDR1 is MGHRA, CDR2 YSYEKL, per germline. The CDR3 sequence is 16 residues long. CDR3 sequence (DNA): TGCGCCAGCAGCCTACATACCTCGTTATCTAATGAAAAACTGTTTTTT. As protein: CASSLHTSLSNEKLFF.

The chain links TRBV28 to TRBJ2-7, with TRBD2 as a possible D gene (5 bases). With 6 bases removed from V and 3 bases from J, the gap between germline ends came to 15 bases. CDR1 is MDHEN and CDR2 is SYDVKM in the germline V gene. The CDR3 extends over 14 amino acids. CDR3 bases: TGTGCCAGCAGATCCTACTATCGGGACTACGAGCAGTACTTC. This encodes CASRSYYRDYEQYF. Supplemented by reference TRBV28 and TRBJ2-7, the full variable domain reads DVKVTQSSRYLVKRTGEKVFLECVQDMDHENMFWYRQDPGLGLRLIYFSYDVKMKEKGDIPEGYSVSREKKERFSLILESASTNQTSMYLCASRSYYRDYEQYFGPGTRLTVT.

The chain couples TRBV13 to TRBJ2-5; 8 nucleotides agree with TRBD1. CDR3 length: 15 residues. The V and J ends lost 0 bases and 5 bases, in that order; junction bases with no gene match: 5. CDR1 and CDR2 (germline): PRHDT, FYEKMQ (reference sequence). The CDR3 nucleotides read TGTGCCAGCAGCTTAGGGACAGGGGATGGGGAGACCCAGTACTTC. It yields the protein CASSLGTGDGETQYF.

The CDR3 loop is CASSKEVAGDPWEQYF. CDR3 nucleotide sequence: TGTGCCAGCAGCAAAGAAGTAGCGGGAGACCCGTGGGAGCAGTACTTC. This sequence joins TRBV21-1 and TRBJ2-7; TRBD2 is the table's D call, not checked against the DNA. TRBV21-1 is reported as a pseudogene. This CDR3 is built from 16 residues.

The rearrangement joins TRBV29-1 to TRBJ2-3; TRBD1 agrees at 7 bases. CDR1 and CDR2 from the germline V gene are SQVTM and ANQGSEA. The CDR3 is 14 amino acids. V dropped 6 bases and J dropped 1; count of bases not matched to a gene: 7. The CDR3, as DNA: TGCAGCGTCCGTGACAGGGACGGCACAGATACGCAGTATTTT. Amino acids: CSVRDRDGTDTQYF.

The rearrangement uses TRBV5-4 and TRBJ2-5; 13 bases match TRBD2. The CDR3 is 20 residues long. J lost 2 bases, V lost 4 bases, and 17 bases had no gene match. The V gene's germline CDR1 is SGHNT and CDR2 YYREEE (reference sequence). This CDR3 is CASSNIPGTSGKPHQETQYF. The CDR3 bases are TGTGCCAGCAGCAATATTCCCGGGACTAGCGGGAAACCCCATCAAGAGACCCAGTACTTC. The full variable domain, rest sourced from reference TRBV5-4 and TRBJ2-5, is ETGVTQSPTHLIKTRGQQVTLRCSSQSGHNTVSWYQQALGQGPQFIFQYYREEENGRGNFPPRFSGLQFPNYSSELNVNALELDDSALYLCASSNIPGTSGKPHQETQYFGPGTRLLVL.

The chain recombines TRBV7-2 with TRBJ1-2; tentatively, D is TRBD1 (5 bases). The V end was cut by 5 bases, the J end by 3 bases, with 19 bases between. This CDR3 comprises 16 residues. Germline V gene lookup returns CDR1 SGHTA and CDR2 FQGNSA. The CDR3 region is CASSPNINRFDYGYTF. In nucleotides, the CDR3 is TGTGCCAGCAGCCCAAACATAAACAGGTTCGACTATGGCTACACCTTC.

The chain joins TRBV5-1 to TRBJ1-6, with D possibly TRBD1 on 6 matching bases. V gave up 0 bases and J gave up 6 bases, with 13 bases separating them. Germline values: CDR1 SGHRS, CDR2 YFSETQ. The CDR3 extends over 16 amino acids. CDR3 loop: CASSLDFQGINSPLHF. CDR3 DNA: TGCGCCAGCAGCTTGGACTTTCAGGGGATTAATTCACCCCTCCACTTT.

This CDR3 is CASSARTGRDQPQHF. The DNA for the CDR3 is TGTGCCAGCAGTGCCCGGACAGGTAGGGATCAGCCCCAGCATTTT. The chain combines TRBV28 with TRBJ1-5; 7 positions agree with TRBD1. Looked up from germline, CDR1 is MDHEN and CDR2 is SYDVKM. The CDR3 sequence is 15 residues long. Trimming took 5 bases from V and 5 from J; bases not matched to a gene: 9.

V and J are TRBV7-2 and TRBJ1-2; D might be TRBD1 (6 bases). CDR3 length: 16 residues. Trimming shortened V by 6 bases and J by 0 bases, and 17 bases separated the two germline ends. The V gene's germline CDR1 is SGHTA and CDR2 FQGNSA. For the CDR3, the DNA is TGTGCCAGCAGTCTTTTGTCCCGACAGGCTAACTATGGCTACACCTTC. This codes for CASSLLSRQANYGYTF. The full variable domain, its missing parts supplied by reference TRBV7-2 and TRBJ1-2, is GAGVSQSPSNKVTEKGKDVELRCDPISGHTALYWYRQSLGQGLEFLIYFQGNSAPDKSGLPSDRFSAERTGGSVSTLTIQRTQQEDSAVYLCASSLLSRQANYGYTFGSGTRLTVV.

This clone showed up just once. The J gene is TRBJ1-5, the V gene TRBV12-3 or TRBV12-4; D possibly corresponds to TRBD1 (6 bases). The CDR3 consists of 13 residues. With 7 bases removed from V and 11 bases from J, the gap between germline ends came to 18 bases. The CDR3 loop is CASTQQGFEAQHF. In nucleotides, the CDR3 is TGTGCCAGCACCCAACAGGGATTTGAAGCCCAGCATTTT.

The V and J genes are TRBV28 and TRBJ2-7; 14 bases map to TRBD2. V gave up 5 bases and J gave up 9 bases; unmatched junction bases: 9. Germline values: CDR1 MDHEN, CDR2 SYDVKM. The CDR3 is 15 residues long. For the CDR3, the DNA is TGTGCCAGCAGTACCGGACTAGCGGGAGGATTGGGGCAGTACTTC. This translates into CASSTGLAGGLGQYF.